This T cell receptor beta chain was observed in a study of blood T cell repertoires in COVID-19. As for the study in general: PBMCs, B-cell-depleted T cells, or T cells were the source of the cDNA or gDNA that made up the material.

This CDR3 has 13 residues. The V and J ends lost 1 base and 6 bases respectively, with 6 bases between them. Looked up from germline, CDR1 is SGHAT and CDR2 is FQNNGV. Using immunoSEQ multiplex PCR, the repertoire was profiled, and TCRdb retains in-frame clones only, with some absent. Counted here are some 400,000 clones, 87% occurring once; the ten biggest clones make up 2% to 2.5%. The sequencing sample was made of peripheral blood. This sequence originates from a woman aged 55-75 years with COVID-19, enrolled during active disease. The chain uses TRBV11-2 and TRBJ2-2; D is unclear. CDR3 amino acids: CASSLVVPGELFF. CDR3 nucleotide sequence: TGTGCCAGCAGCTTAGTAGTACCCGGGGAGCTGTTTTTT. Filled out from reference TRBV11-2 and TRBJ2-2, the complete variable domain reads EAGVAQSPRYKIIEKRQSVAFWCNPISGHATLYWYQQILGQGPKLLIQFQNNGVVDDSQLPKDRFSAERLKGVDSTLKIQPAKLEDSAVYLCASSLVVPGELFFGEGSRLTVL.